This T cell receptor (beta chain) originates from a study of T cell responses to AZD1222 COVID-19 vaccine. Overall study results and limits: Seropositivity was recorded at baseline in only six AZD1222 recipients. Per reports, nearly half of all spike-specific TCRs target regions that are unmutated in variants.

This table comes from immunoSEQ multiplex PCR, and its TCRdb copy is limited to in-frame clones, with some not included. The table lists 25,000 or so clones, more than 75% of them singletons. Trimming at V came to 10 bases and at J to 0 bases, leaving 4 bases not matched to a gene. Germline V gene data show CDR1 as MDHEN and CDR2 as SYDVKM. This CDR3 is 13 amino acids long. This clone was detected only once. Its matching antigen is unknown. The source of this sequence is an adult who received the AZD1222 COVID-19 vaccine. This specimen consisted of peripheral blood, obtained 28 days after the second AZD1222 dose. V and J are TRBV28 and TRBJ2-7, with 9 bases matching TRBD2. The chain's CDR3 is CATLAGSSYEQYF. In DNA form, the CDR3 reads TGTGCCACTCTAGCGGGAAGCTCCTACGAGCAGTACTTC.